This TCR beta chain was sequenced during a study of blood T cell repertoires in COVID-19. The CDR3 is 15 residues long. Trimming at V came to 1 base and at J to 3 bases, leaving 0 bases not matched to a gene. Looked up from germline, CDR1 is SGHNT and CDR2 is YYREEE (reference sequence). In the study's own analysis: Estimation of nucleated cell counts relied on the amplification of reference gene primers. Measured with immunoSEQ multiplex PCR; TCRdb has only the in-frame clones, and not every one. That table furnishes V, J and clone size, whereas the DNA furnished D and trimming. The sample holds fewer than 200,000 clones, 65% to 85% seen once.

V and J are TRBV5-4 and TRBJ2-1; 11 bases map to TRBD2. The origin of this receptor is a woman between 40 and 50 years old with acute COVID-19. Sequencing was done on a sample of PBMCs or T cells enriched from blood (not recorded which). CDR3 amino acids: CASSLTSGSYNEQFF. The CDR3 nucleotides read TGTGCCAGCAGCTTGACTAGCGGGAGCTACAATGAGCAGTTCTTC.